This is a list of T cell receptor beta chains from one sample in a study of OX40 agonist ivuxolimab in advanced cancers. Sequencing was performed with immunoSEQ multiplex PCR; in TCRdb, only in-frame clones are kept and a portion is missing. The sample includes roughly 110,000 clones, 80% to 95% of them seen just once. Material: CD4+ or CD8+ T cells sorted from blood, obtained in a trial of the OX40 agonist ivuxolimab. These receptors were taken from an adult with an advanced solid tumor such as melanoma, head and neck, liver or kidney cancer. The CDR3 runs from the conserved cysteine through the conserved F or W. D genes are given only for firm matches. Part of the rows lack a size; the others show once, few, many or a class for expanded clones.

j_call	v_call	clone_size	d_call	cdr3_aa	cdr3_nt
TRBJ1-1	TRBV18	.	.	CASSPTDRNTEAFF	TGTGCCAGCTCACCTACGGACAGGAACACTGAAGCTTTCTTT
TRBJ2-1	TRBV5-1	.	.	CASSSQVAPSSYNEQFF	TGCGCCAGCAGCTCCCAGGTAGCGCCAAGCTCCTACAATGAGCAGTTCTTC
TRBJ2-1	TRBV2	.	TRBD2	CASRVRYLAGLDEQFF	TGTGCCAGCAGGGTAAGGTATCTAGCGGGACTCGATGAGCAGTTCTTC
TRBJ2-1	TRBV10-3	.	TRBD2	CAITKSGTLGNEQFF	TGTGCCATCACCAAAAGCGGGACTCTTGGCAATGAGCAGTTCTTC
TRBJ1-5	TRBV30	.	.	CAWSQGGTTNRPQHF	TGTGCCTGGAGTCAAGGGGGAACTACCAATCGGCCCCAGCATTTT
TRBJ1-5	TRBV7-8	.	TRBD1	CASSSRTGTLNQPQHF	TGTGCCAGCAGCTCAAGGACAGGGACCCTTAATCAGCCCCAGCATTTT
TRBJ1-5	TRBV6-5	few	TRBD1	CASRGQGSGNQPQHF	TGTGCCAGCAGGGGACAGGGGTCGGGCAATCAGCCCCAGCATTTT
TRBJ1-2	TRBV7-2	.	.	CASSLALGDGYTF	TGTGCCAGCAGCTTAGCGCTTGGAGATGGCTACACCTTC
TRBJ2-5	TRBV28	.	TRBD2	CASSFPSGREETQYF	TGTGCCAGCAGTTTTCCTAGCGGGAGGGAAGAGACCCAGTACTTC
TRBJ2-7	TRBV9	.	TRBD1	CASSVAGTGLGEQYF	TGTGCCAGCAGCGTAGCCGGGACAGGGCTGGGCGAGCAGTACTTC
TRBJ1-1	TRBV5-1	.	.	CASSGGGQNTEAFF	TGCGCCAGCAGCGGGGGGGGCCAGAACACTGAAGCTTTCTTT
TRBJ1-5	TRBV4-3	.	TRBD1	CASSLTTGNNQPQHF	TGCGCCAGCAGCCTCACGACAGGGAACAATCAGCCCCAGCATTTT
TRBJ2-2	TRBV5-1	.	.	CASSSTGMSGTGELFF	TGCGCCAGCAGCTCTACAGGGATGAGTGGCACCGGGGAGCTGTTTTTT
TRBJ2-3	TRBV2	.	TRBD2	CASSERETSGRAKTDTQYF	TGTGCCAGCAGTGAAAGGGAGACTAGCGGGAGGGCCAAGACAGATACGCAGTATTTT
TRBJ1-4	TRBV2	.	TRBD1	CASTMMGQGEKLFF	TGTGCCAGCACCATGATGGGACAGGGTGAAAAACTGTTTTTT
TRBJ2-3	TRBV5-4	.	TRBD2	CASSLGAGGLTDTQYF	TGTGCCAGCAGCTTAGGAGCGGGAGGGCTCACAGATACGCAGTATTTT
TRBJ1-4	TRBV18	few	.	CASSPAGRREEKLFF	TGTGCCAGCTCACCAGCGGGCCGCCGGGAGGAAAAACTGTTTTTT
TRBJ2-5	TRBV13	.	.	CASSLGPPDSFQETQYF	TGTGCCAGCAGCTTAGGGCCCCCTGACTCGTTCCAAGAGACCCAGTACTTC
TRBJ2-2	TRBV5-1	.	.	CASSPITVGELFF	TGCGCCAGCAGCCCTATAACGGTCGGGGAGCTGTTTTTT
TRBJ1-2	TRBV19	.	.	CASSMPAPRSDYGYTF	TGTGCCAGTAGTATGCCCGCCCCGAGGTCGGACTATGGCTACACCTTC
TRBJ1-2	TRBV19	once	TRBD1	CASSRDRRNYGYTF	TGTGCCAGTAGTAGGGACAGGAGGAACTATGGCTACACCTTC
TRBJ2-7	TRBV5-1	.	.	CASSPGGGDEQYF	TGCGCCAGCAGCCCCGGTGGGGGCGACGAGCAGTACTTC
TRBJ1-1	TRBV27	.	.	CASRRGRPNTEAFF	TGTGCCAGCAGAAGAGGGAGACCGAACACTGAAGCTTTCTTT
TRBJ2-7	TRBV7-2	.	.	CASSLDPGLHYEQYF	TGTGCCAGCAGCTTAGACCCTGGACTCCACTACGAGCAGTACTTC
TRBJ2-1	TRBV18	.	.	CASSPLVDNEQFF	TGTGCCAGCTCACCACTCGTGGACAATGAGCAGTTCTTC
TRBJ2-7	TRBV9	.	TRBD2	CASSATGTSDEQYF	TGTGCCAGCAGCGCAACCGGGACTAGCGACGAGCAGTACTTC
TRBJ2-7	TRBV2	.	TRBD1	CAGSGTGLYEQYF	TGTGCCGGCTCCGGGACAGGGCTCTACGAGCAGTACTTC
TRBJ1-1	TRBV19	once	TRBD1	CASSDPGGVLPTEAFF	TGTGCCAGTAGCGATCCAGGGGGCGTACTACCCACTGAAGCTTTCTTT
TRBJ2-3	TRBV28	.	TRBD2	CASSPWASGDTDTQYF	TGTGCCAGCAGTCCATGGGCTAGCGGGGACACAGATACGCAGTATTTT
TRBJ1-2	TRBV28	.	TRBD1	CASSFVRGRPDGYTF	TGTGCCAGCAGTTTTGTCAGGGGGCGCCCGGATGGCTACACCTTC
TRBJ2-7	TRBV5-4	.	TRBD2	CASSWTSGISYEQYF	TGTGCCAGCAGCTGGACTAGCGGGATCTCCTACGAGCAGTACTTC
TRBJ1-5	TRBV19	few	.	CASSITPEGVNGQPQHF	TGTGCCAGTAGTATAACTCCGGAGGGGGTCAACGGTCAGCCCCAGCATTTT
TRBJ2-5	TRBV14	once	.	CASSQAGTGTQETQYF	TGTGCCAGCAGCCAAGCAGGGACGGGGACCCAAGAGACCCAGTACTTC
TRBJ2-5	TRBV6-4	.	TRBD2	CASSGLRGVRETQYF	TGTGCCAGCAGCGGGCTCCGGGGGGTCAGGGAGACCCAGTACTTC
TRBJ2-3	TRBV29-1	.	TRBD2	CSVEETSVNTQYF	TGCAGCGTTGAAGAGACTAGCGTGAATACGCAGTATTTT
TRBJ1-6	TRBV6-5	.	TRBD1	CASSYSTGTDNSPLHF	TGTGCCAGCAGTTATTCGACAGGGACCGATAATTCACCCCTCCACTTT
TRBJ2-2	TRBV27	.	.	CASRWTPTTNTGELFF	TGTGCCAGCAGATGGACACCTACCACGAACACCGGGGAGCTGTTTTTT
TRBJ2-1	TRBV6-1	.	.	CASSPWGSSYNEQFF	TGTGCCAGCAGCCCGTGGGGTAGCTCCTACAATGAGCAGTTCTTC
TRBJ2-7	TRBV7-9	.	.	CASSLTASYEQYF	TGTGCCAGCAGCTTGACCGCATCCTACGAGCAGTACTTC
TRBJ2-7	TRBV27	.	.	CASSALPFDEQYF	TGTGCCAGCAGTGCACTCCCCTTCGACGAGCAGTACTTC
TRBJ2-1	TRBV6-5	.	.	CASGVLSGESEQFF	TGTGCCAGCGGGGTTCTTTCCGGGGAGAGTGAGCAGTTCTTC
TRBJ2-5	TRBV5-1	once	TRBD2	CASSLLTSGTQETQYF	TGCGCCAGCAGCTTGTTAACTAGCGGGACCCAAGAGACCCAGTACTTC
TRBJ2-7	TRBV9	.	TRBD2	CASSVESGSASYEQYF	TGTGCCAGCAGCGTGGAAAGCGGGAGCGCCTCCTACGAGCAGTACTTC
TRBJ1-3	TRBV11-2	.	.	CASSPQPSSGNTIYF	TGTGCCAGCAGCCCCCAGCCAAGCTCTGGAAACACCATATATTTT
TRBJ1-5	TRBV5-6	.	TRBD1	CASSLTGTGLNQPQHF	TGTGCCAGCAGCTTGACCGGGACAGGCTTAAATCAGCCCCAGCATTTT
TRBJ2-2	TRBV5-1	.	TRBD1	CASSLEGQGLTGELFF	TGCGCCAGCAGCTTGGAGGGACAGGGTCTCACCGGGGAGCTGTTTTTT
TRBJ2-2	TRBV5-1	.	.	CASSLPTTVNTGELFF	TGCGCCAGCAGCTTGCCCACAACAGTGAACACCGGGGAGCTGTTTTTT
TRBJ2-7	TRBV18	.	.	CASSLPGHGRNAYEQYF	TGTGCCAGCTCACTACCGGGACATGGGAGGAATGCCTACGAGCAGTACTTC
TRBJ2-5	TRBV6-1	.	TRBD1	CASILTGGQETQYF	TGTGCCAGCATCCTGACAGGGGGTCAAGAGACCCAGTACTTC
TRBJ1-5	TRBV19	.	TRBD1	CASSIEVRRGQAQHF	TGTGCCAGTAGTATAGAGGTCAGGCGAGGACAGGCCCAGCATTTT
TRBJ1-2	TRBV18	.	.	CASSPAGTMGGYTF	TGTGCCAGCTCACCGGCCGGCACAATGGGAGGCTACACCTTC
TRBJ1-1	TRBV19	.	.	CASPRRGSTEAFF	TGTGCCAGCCCTAGAAGAGGCTCCACTGAAGCTTTCTTT
TRBJ2-1	TRBV7-9	once	.	CASSLPKGVGYNEQFF	TGTGCCAGCAGCTTACCCAAGGGAGTCGGCTACAATGAGCAGTTCTTC
TRBJ2-1	TRBV7-9	.	TRBD2	CASSFGGRGYEQFF	TGTGCCAGCAGCTTCGGCGGGAGGGGGTATGAGCAGTTCTTC
TRBJ1-6	TRBV11-3	.	.	CASSLDGDSPLHF	TGTGCCAGCAGCTTAGACGGCGATTCACCCCTCCACTTT
TRBJ1-4	TRBV5-1	.	TRBD1	CASSSVPGQGARSEKLFF	TGCGCCAGCAGCTCCGTCCCGGGACAGGGGGCGAGGTCTGAAAAACTGTTTTTT
TRBJ1-2	TRBV28	few	.	CASTRQAIYGYTF	TGTGCCAGCACCAGACAGGCCATCTATGGCTACACCTTC